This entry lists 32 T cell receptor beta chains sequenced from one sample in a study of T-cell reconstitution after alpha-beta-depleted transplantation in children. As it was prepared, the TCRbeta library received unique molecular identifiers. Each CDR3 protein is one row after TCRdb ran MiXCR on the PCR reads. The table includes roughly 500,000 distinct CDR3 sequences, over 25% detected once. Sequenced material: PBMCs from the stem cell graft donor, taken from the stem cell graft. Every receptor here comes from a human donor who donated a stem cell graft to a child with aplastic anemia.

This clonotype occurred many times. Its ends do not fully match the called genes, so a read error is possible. The CDR3 DNA reads as TGTGCCAGCAGCTTGGGGGGTACCACTGAAGCTTTCTTT. Its translation: CASSLGGTTEAFF. The chain carries TRBV5-1 and TRBJ1-1; D may be TRBD1 (5 bases). CDR3 size: 13 residues. Germline V CDR1 and CDR2: SGHRS, YFSETQ.

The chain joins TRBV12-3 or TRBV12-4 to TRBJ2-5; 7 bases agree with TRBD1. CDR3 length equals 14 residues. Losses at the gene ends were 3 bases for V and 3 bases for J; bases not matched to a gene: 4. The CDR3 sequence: CASSFATGKETQYF. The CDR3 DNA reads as TGTGCCAGCAGTTTCGCGACAGGGAAAGAGACCCAGTACTTC.

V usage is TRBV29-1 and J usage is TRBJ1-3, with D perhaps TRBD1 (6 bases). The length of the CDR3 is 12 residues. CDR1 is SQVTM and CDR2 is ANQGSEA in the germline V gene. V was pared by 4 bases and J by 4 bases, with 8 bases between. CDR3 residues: CSVAGVGNTIYF. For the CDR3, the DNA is TGCAGCGTTGCAGGGGTCGGAAACACCATATATTTT.

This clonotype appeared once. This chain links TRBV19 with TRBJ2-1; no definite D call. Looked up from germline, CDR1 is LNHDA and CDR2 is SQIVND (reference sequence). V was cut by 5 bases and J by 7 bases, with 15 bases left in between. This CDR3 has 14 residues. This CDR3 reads CASSPRTPRNEQFF. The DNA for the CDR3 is TGTGCCAGTAGTCCCCGGACGCCCCGGAATGAGCAGTTCTTC.

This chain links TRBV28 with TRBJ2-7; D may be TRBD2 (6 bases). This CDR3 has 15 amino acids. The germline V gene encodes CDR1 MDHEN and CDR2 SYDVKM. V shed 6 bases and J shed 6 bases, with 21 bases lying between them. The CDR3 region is CASSLTGPRRGEQYF. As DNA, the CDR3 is TGTGCCAGCAGCCTGACCGGACCCCGGCGGGGCGAGCAGTACTTC.

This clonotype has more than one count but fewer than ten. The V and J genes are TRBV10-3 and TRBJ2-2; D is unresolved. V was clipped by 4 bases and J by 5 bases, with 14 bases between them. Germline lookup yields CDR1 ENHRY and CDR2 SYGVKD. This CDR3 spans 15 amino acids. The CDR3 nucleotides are TGTGCCATCAGTGTGCGACACGCCGGGACCGGGGAGCTGTTTTTT. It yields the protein CAISVRHAGTGELFF.

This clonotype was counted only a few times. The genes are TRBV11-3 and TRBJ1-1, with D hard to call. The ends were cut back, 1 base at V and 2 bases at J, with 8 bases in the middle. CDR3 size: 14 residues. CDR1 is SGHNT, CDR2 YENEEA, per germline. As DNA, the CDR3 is TGTGCCAGCAGCTTAGGTAACCTCAACACTGAAGCTTTCTTT. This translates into CASSLGNLNTEAFF.

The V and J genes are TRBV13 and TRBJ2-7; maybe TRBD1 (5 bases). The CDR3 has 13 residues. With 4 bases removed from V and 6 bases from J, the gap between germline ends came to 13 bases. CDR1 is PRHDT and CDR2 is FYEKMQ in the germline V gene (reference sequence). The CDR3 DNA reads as TGTGCCAGCAGCTCCTACCTAGGGGCCGAGCAGTACTTC. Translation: CASSSYLGAEQYF. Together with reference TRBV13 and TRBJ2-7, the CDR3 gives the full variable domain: AAGVIQSPRHLIKEKRETATLKCYPIPRHDTVYWYQQGPGQDPQFLISFYEKMQSDKGSIPDRFSAQQFSDYHSELNMSSLELGDSALYFCASSSYLGAEQYFGPGTRLTVT.

CDR3 amino acids: CASSPGLAGGVTDTQYF. CDR3 coding DNA: TGTGCCAGCTCACCGGGACTAGCGGGAGGGGTCACAGATACGCAGTATTTT. V usage is TRBV18 and J usage is TRBJ2-3; 16 positions agree with TRBD2. The CDR3 is 17 residues long. From germline, CDR1 is KGHSH and CDR2 LQKENI. V shed 3 bases, J shed 2 bases, and the junction held 2 bases outside the gene matches.

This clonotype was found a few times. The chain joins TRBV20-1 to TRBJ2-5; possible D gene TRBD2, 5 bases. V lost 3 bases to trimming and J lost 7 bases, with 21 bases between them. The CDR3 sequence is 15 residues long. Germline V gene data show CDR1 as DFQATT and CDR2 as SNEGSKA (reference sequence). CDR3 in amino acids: CSASQIRTGKGTQYF. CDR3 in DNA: TGCAGTGCTAGCCAAATCAGGACGGGAAAAGGGACCCAGTACTTC.

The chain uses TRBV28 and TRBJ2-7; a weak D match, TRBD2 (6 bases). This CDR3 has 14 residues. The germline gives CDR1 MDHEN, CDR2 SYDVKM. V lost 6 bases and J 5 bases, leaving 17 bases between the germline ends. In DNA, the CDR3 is TGTGCCAGCAGCTCTCTCCCGGGGGAAGACGAGCAGTACTTC. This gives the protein CASSSLPGEDEQYF. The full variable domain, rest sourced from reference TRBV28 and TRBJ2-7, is DVKVTQSSRYLVKRTGEKVFLECVQDMDHENMFWYRQDPGLGLRLIYFSYDVKMKEKGDIPEGYSVSREKKERFSLILESASTNQTSMYLCASSSLPGEDEQYFGPGTRLTVT.

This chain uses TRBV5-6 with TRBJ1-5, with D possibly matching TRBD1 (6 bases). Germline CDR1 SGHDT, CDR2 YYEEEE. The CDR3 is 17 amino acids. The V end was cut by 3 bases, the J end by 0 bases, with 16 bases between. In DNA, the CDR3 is TGTGCCAGCAGCTCTGGGAGGAGGGGGAATAGCAATCAGCCCCAGCATTTT. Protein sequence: CASSSGRRGNSNQPQHF.

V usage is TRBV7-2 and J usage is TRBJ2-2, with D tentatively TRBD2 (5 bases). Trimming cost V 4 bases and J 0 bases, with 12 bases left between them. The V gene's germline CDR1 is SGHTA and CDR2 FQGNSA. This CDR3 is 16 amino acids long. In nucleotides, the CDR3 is TGTGCCAGCAGCTCCCCTGCGGAGGCGAACACCGGGGAGCTGTTTTTT. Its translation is CASSSPAEANTGELFF.

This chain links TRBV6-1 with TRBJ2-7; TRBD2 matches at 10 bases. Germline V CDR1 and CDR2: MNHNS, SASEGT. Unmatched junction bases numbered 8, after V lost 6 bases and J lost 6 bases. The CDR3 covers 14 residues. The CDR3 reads CASRSGLASAEQYF. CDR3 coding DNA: TGTGCCAGCAGATCGGGACTAGCGTCCGCCGAGCAGTACTTC.

DNA of the CDR3: TGTGCCAGCAGCGCAGTTGGACTAGCGGGAAACGAGCAGTACTTC. Translating it yields CASSAVGLAGNEQYF. V gene TRBV9 combines with J gene TRBJ2-7; 12 bases align to TRBD2. The V segment lost 3 bases and the J segment 5 bases; nucleotides outside the gene matches: 6. CDR1 is SGDLS and CDR2 is YYNGEE in the germline V gene. This CDR3 comprises 15 residues.

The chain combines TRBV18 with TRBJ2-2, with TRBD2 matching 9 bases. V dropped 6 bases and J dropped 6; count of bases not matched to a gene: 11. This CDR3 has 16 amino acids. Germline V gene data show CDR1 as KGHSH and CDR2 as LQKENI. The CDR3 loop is CASSPLAGSTSGELFF. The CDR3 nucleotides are TGTGCCAGCTCTCCCCTAGCGGGAAGTACCTCCGGGGAGCTGTTTTTT.

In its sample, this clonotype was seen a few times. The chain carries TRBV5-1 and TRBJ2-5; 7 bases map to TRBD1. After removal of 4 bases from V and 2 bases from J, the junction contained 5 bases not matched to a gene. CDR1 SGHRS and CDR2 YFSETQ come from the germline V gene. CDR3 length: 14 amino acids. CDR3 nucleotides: TGCGCCAGCAGCCCTTACAGGGGACAAGAGACCCAGTACTTC. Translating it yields CASSPYRGQETQYF.

CDR3 residues: CASSFYSVNQPQHF. CDR3 sequence (DNA): TGTGCCAGCAGTTTTTACAGCGTTAATCAGCCCCAGCATTTT. The chain uses TRBV12-3 or TRBV12-4 and TRBJ1-5; no clear D. The V end was cut by 3 bases, the J end by 4 bases, with 10 bases between. This CDR3 has 14 residues.

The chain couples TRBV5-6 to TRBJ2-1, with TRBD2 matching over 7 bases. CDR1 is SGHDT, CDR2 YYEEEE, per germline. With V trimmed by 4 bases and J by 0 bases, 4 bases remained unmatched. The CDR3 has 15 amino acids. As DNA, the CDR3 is TGTGCCAGCAGCCGGGACTACCGCTCCTACAATGAGCAGTTCTTC. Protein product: CASSRDYRSYNEQFF.

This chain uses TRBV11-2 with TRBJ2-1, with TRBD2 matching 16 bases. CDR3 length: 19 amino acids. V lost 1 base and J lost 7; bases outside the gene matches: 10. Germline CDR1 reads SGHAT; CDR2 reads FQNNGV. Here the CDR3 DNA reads TGTGCCAGCAGCTTAGGAGGGGGGACTAGCGGGAGGGCCGGTAATGAGCAGTTCTTC. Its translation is CASSLGGGTSGRAGNEQFF.

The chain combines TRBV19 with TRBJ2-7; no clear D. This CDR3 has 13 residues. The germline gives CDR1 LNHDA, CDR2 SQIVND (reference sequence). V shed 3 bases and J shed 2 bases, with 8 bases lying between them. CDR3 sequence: CASSMVTTYEQYF. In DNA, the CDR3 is TGTGCCAGTAGTATGGTTACCACCTACGAGCAGTACTTC.

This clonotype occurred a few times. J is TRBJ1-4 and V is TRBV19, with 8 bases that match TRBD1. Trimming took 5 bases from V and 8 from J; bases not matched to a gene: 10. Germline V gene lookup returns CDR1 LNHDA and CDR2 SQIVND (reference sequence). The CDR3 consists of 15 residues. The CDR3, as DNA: TGTGCCAGTAGTCCCAGAGACAGGGGAGGCGAAAAACTGTTTTTT. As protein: CASSPRDRGGEKLFF.

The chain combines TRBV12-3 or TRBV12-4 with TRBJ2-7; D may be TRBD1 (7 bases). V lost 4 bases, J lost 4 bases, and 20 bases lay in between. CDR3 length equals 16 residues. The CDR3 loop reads CASSSPHLPGGYEQYF. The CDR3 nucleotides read TGTGCCAGCAGTTCCCCTCACCTGCCAGGGGGGTACGAGCAGTACTTC.

Here the CDR3 reads CASSLIWSGTSTDTQYF. CDR3 sequence (DNA): TGTGCCAGCAGTTTAATTTGGAGCGGAACTAGCACAGATACGCAGTATTTT. The chain carries TRBV12-3 or TRBV12-4 and TRBJ2-3, with a possible D match to TRBD2 (5 bases). V was shortened by 2 bases and J by 0 bases, with 15 bases between the two germline ends. This CDR3 comprises 17 residues.

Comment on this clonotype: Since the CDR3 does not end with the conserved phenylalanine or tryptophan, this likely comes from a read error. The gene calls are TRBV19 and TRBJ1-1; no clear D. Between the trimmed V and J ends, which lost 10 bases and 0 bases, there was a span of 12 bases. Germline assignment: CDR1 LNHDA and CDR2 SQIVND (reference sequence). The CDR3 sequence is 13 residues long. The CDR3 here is CATRAGMNTEAFL. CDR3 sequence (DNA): TGTGCCACCCGAGCGGGGATGAACACTGAAGCTTTCTTA.

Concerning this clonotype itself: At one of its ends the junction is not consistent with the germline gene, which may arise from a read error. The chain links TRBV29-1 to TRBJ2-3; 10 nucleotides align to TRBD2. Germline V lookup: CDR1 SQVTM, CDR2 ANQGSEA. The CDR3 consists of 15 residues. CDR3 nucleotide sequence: TGCAGCGCCGAGCTGACTAGCGGGTTCACAGATACCCAGTATTTT. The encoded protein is CSAELTSGFTDTQYF.

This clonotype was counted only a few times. CDR3 protein: CASSFLDGQPQHF. The DNA of the CDR3 is TGTGCCAGCAGTTTCCTGGATGGCCAGCCCCAGCATTTT. The chain is built from TRBV12-3 or TRBV12-4 and TRBJ1-5; D is unclear. This CDR3 contains 13 residues. Between the trimmed V and J ends, which lost 3 bases and 7 bases, there was a span of 10 bases.

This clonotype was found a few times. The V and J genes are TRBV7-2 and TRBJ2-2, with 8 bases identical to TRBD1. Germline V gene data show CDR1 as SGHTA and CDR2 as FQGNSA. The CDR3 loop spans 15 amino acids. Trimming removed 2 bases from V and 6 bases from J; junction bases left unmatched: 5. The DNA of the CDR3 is TGTGCCAGCAGCTTATTACAGGGGGATTCCGGGGAGCTGTTTTTT. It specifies CASSLLQGDSGELFF.

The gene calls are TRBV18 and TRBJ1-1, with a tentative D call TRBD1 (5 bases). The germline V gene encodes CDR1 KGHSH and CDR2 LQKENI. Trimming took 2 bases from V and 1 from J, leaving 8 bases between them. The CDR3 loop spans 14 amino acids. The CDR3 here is CASSPDQGNTEAFF. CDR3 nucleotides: TGTGCCAGCTCACCAGATCAGGGGAACACTGAAGCTTTCTTT. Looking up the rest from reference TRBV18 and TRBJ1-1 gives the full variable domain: NAGVMQNPRHLVRRRGQEARLRCSPMKGHSHVYWYRQLPEEGLKFMVYLQKENIIDESGMPKERFSAEFPKEGPSILRIQQVVRGDSAAYFCASSPDQGNTEAFFGQGTRLTVV.

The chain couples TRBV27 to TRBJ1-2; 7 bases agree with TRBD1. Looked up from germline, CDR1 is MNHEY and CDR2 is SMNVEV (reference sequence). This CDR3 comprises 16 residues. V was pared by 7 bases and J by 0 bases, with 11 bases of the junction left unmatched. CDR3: CASKSAGGSSNYGYTF. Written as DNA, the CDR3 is TGTGCCAGCAAATCGGCAGGGGGTTCGTCTAACTATGGCTACACCTTC.

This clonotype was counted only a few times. DNA of the CDR3: TGTGCCAGCAGTGGGACCCTCGGGGAAAAACTGTTTTTT. This gives the protein CASSGTLGEKLFF. This sequence joins TRBV2 and TRBJ1-4; D is ambiguous. This CDR3 is built from 13 residues. V lost 4 bases, J lost 8 bases, and 11 bases lay in between. Germline V gene data show CDR1 as SNHLY and CDR2 as FYNNEI. The entire variable domain, with the rest obtained from reference TRBV2 and TRBJ1-4, is as follows: EPEVTQTPSHQVTQMGQEVILRCVPISNHLYFYWYRQILGQKVEFLVSFYNNEISEKSEIFDDQFSVERPDGSNFTLKIRSTKLEDSAMYFCASSGTLGEKLFFGSGTQLSVL.

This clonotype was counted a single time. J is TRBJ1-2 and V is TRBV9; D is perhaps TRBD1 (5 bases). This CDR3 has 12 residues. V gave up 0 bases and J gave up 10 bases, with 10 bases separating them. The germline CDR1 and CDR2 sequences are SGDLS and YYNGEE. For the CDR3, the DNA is TGTGCCAGCAGCGTAGAGGTGGGGACCTACACCTTC. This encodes CASSVEVGTYTF.